This T cell receptor beta chain was found in a study of glioma-infiltrating T cells after dendritic cell vaccination. About the research overall: Patients had newly diagnosed or recurrent glioblastoma and received dendritic cell vaccines. Study-level points and caveats: Survival was not directly related to TCR clonality in these patients.

On this clone: Its specificity is unknown.

CDR1 SEHNR and CDR2 FQNEAQ come from the germline V gene (reference sequence). The CDR3 covers 14 residues. Here immunoSEQ multiplex PCR was the method, and the copy in TCRdb shows in-frame clones only, minus some. In the table there are about 58,000 clones, roughly four fifths of which are singletons. Documented time point: after dendritic cell vaccination, including at tumor progression/relapse. Isocitrate dehydrogenase mutation was absent in all glioblastoma patients. The chain carries TRBV7-9 and TRBJ2-5; a possible D gene is TRBD1 (6 bases). The DNA matches TRBJ2-7 better at its end, which makes the J call doubtful. The starting material was blood, obtained after dendritic cell vaccination. The receptor was derived from a human donor with glioblastoma. Here the CDR3 DNA reads TGTGCCAGCAGCCACAGGGTTTTTCACTACGAGCAGTACTTC. It encodes CASSHRVFHYEQYF.